This TCR beta chain is from a study of T-cell reconstitution after alpha-beta-depleted transplantation in children. Preparation of the TCRbeta library was carried out with unique molecular identifiers. TCRdb re-analysed the PCR reads in MiXCR, keeping a single row per CDR3 protein. The sample shows about 350,000 distinct CDR3 sequences, roughly 15% of them seen only once. The CDR3 sequence is 15 residues long. Germline trimming cut 0 bases from V and 3 bases from J; bases unmatched to any gene: 5. Per the germline V gene, CDR1 is SQVTM and CDR2 is ANQGSEA. This sequence joins TRBV29-1 and TRBJ2-7; 10 bases fit TRBD1. The TCR originated in a male patient between 2 and 10 years old who had a stem cell transplant for acute lymphoblastic leukemia, so the T cells may come from the graft donor. The specimen comprised PBMCs, mostly from graft donor cells, sampled 360 days after TCRalphabeta/CD19-depleted stem cell transplant. The CDR3 sequence: CSVEEGQGGHYEQYF. The CDR3 DNA sequence: TGCAGCGTTGAAGAAGGACAGGGGGGACACTACGAGCAGTACTTC.